Presented here are 12 T cell receptor beta chains from one specimen sequenced in a study of blood T cells in healthy people across ages. Alongside a J-beta primer mix, a sample-barcoded 5' primer served in a second PCR lasting roughly 7 to 11 cycles. In TCRdb, the 5' RACE reads were re-called with MiXCR into one record per CDR3 protein. The data contain about 760,000 distinct CDR3 sequences, approximately 25% of them singletons. This sample also appeared in a second study, on T cells of mothers and their children.

What was sequenced was blood. These receptors were obtained from a boy aged 5-17 years in good health.

The chain joins TRBV10-3 to TRBJ2-7, with D possibly matching TRBD1 (6 bases). The CDR3 is 18 residues long. V lost 0 bases and J lost 3, with 21 bases in between. Germline loops: CDR1 ENHRY, CDR2 SYGVKD. The CDR3 nucleotides are TGTGCCATCAGTGAGTCGTATGAGGGACACAAGAACAACTACGAGCAGTACTTC. Its protein product is CAISESYEGHKNNYEQYF.

This clonotype was counted only a few times. This chain connects TRBV3-1 to TRBJ2-7; 8 bases are a match to TRBD1. Germline values: CDR1 LGHDT, CDR2 YNNKEL (reference sequence). The CDR3 consists of 16 residues. Trimming cost V 0 bases and J 0 bases; bases outside gene matches: 4. This chain's CDR3 is CASSQESRGLSYEQYF. In DNA, the CDR3 is TGTGCCAGCAGCCAAGAATCCAGGGGGCTCTCCTACGAGCAGTACTTC.

Note on this clonotype: The junction shows a germline mismatch at one end, possibly a read error. This rearrangement joins TRBV29-1 to TRBJ2-5; 8 bases are a match to TRBD2. The germline CDR1 and CDR2 sequences are SQVTM and ANQGSEA. The CDR3 has 13 residues. CDR3 region: CSVEAGAGWAQYF. Written as DNA, the CDR3 is TGCAGCGTAGAAGCGGGGGCCGGATGGGCCCAGTACTTC. The full variable domain, with the rest looked up from reference TRBV29-1 and TRBJ2-5, is SAVISQKPSRDICQRGTSLTIQCQVDSQVTMMFWYRQQPGQSLTLIATANQGSEATYESGFVIDKFPISRPNLTFSTLTVSNMSPEDSSIYLCSVEAGAGWAQYFGPGTRLLVL.

Concerning this clonotype: One end of the junction fails to match germline, which may point to a read error. J is TRBJ2-5 and V is TRBV20-1, with a weak D call TRBD2 (6 bases). Germline CDR1 is DFQATT and CDR2 is SNEGSKA (reference sequence). The CDR3 totals 15 residues. Here the CDR3 DNA reads TGCGGTGCTAGAGAGGCGGGAAAGCGGTTGGAGACCCAGTACTTC. It translates to CGAREAGKRLETQYF.

V and J are TRBV19 and TRBJ2-3, with D possibly TRBD2 on 5 matching bases. V shed 6 bases and J shed 2 bases, with 15 bases lying between them. The length of the CDR3 is 15 residues. The germline CDR1 and CDR2 sequences are LNHDA and SQIVND (reference sequence). The CDR3 loop reads CASSQLGADTDTQYF. DNA of the CDR3: TGTGCCAGTAGCCAACTCGGAGCGGACACAGATACGCAGTATTTT.

V is TRBV11-3 and J is TRBJ1-1; D uncertain. CDR3 size: 17 residues. Trimming cost V 5 bases and J 1 base, with 20 bases left between them. The V gene's germline CDR1 is SGHNT and CDR2 YENEEA. The CDR3 DNA reads as TGTGCCAGCAGCCCTCCCCTTGAAGATTTCCCGAACACTGAAGCTTTCTTT. Its protein is CASSPPLEDFPNTEAFF.

This clonotype has more than one count but fewer than ten. This chain connects TRBV6-6 to TRBJ1-1; the D is unclear. The V and J ends lost 0 bases and 0 bases respectively, with 5 bases between them. The CDR3 runs 14 residues. Germline assignment: CDR1 MNHNY and CDR2 SVGAGI (reference sequence). The CDR3 DNA sequence: TGTGCCAGCAGTTACTCGTCCCTGAACACTGAAGCTTTCTTT. This translates into CASSYSSLNTEAFF.

J is TRBJ2-4 and V is TRBV2, with D maybe TRBD1 (6 bases). CDR1 and CDR2 (germline): SNHLY, FYNNEI. There are 14 residues in the CDR3. Trimming cost V 5 bases and J 7 bases, with 15 bases left between them. This chain's CDR3 is CASSRDIKGNIQYF. DNA for the CDR3: TGTGCCAGCAGTCGGGACATCAAAGGGAACATTCAGTACTTC.

The chain joins TRBV29-1 to TRBJ2-5; D possibly corresponds to TRBD2 (6 bases). V shed 4 bases and J shed 2 bases, with 14 bases lying between them. CDR3 length: 14 amino acids. Germline V CDR1 and CDR2: SQVTM, ANQGSEA. The CDR3, as DNA: TGCAGCGTTGTCCCCTGGGGGGAACAAGAGACCCAGTACTTC. This encodes CSVVPWGEQETQYF. Looking up the rest from reference TRBV29-1 and TRBJ2-5 gives the full variable domain: SAVISQKPSRDICQRGTSLTIQCQVDSQVTMMFWYRQQPGQSLTLIATANQGSEATYESGFVIDKFPISRPNLTFSTLTVSNMSPEDSSIYLCSVVPWGEQETQYFGPGTRLLVL.

V usage is TRBV6-2 or TRBV6-3 and J usage is TRBJ2-5; a weak D match, TRBD1 (5 bases). The DNA end lines up better with TRBJ2-7; the J call may be wrong. CDR3 length: 13 residues. The V gene's germline CDR1 is MNHEY and CDR2 SVGEGT. In DNA form, the CDR3 reads TGTGCCAGCGGAAAGGACAACTCCTACGAGCAGTACTTC. It specifies CASGKDNSYEQYF.

As DNA, the CDR3 is TGTGCCAGCAGCTGGGAGGGAGCGGCAGATACGCAGTATTTT. This encodes CASSWEGAADTQYF. The chain joins TRBV7-9 to TRBJ2-3; TRBD2 matches 7 bases. V dropped 4 bases and J dropped 4; count of bases not matched to a gene: 5. The CDR3 spans 14 residues. Germline values: CDR1 SEHNR, CDR2 FQNEAQ (reference sequence).

The chain carries TRBV7-9 and TRBJ2-1, with D hard to call. CDR1 and CDR2 (germline): SEHNR, FQNEAQ (reference sequence). Trimming removed 5 bases from V and 6 bases from J, with 11 bases in between. This CDR3 spans 13 amino acids. Written as DNA, the CDR3 is TGTGCCAGCAGCGTCCTAGTAGTCAATGAGCAGTTCTTC. It encodes CASSVLVVNEQFF.